These T cell receptor beta chains were read from a single sample in a study of T-cell memory formation after mild COVID-19. From the 5' RACE reads, TCRdb called clonotypes with MiXCR, one entry per CDR3 protein. The profile shows about 120,000 distinct CDR3 sequences, approximately 21% of them singletons. Source material: PBMCs or a T cell subset sorted from them (not recorded which). The source of these receptors is a man between 18 and 35 years old who had mild COVID-19 (a few samples of this study predate the infection). Cell type and time point are not known. The CDR3 runs from the conserved cysteine through the conserved F or W. D genes are given only for firm matches. Expanded clones are given a class, and other clones once, few, many or no size at all.

D,J,size,V,DNA,CDR3
TRBD1,TRBJ1-5,-,TRBV2,TGTGCCAGCAGTTACAGGGGGCCGAGTCAGCCCCAGCATTTT,CASSYRGPSQPQHF
TRBD2,TRBJ2-3,-,TRBV4-1,TGCGCCAGCAGCCACCAGCGGGAGAGCACAGATACGCAGTATTTT,CASSHQRESTDTQYF
TRBD1,TRBJ2-7,-,TRBV30,TGTGCCTGGAGTGACAGGACAGGCTACGAGCAGTACTTC,CAWSDRTGYEQYF
-,TRBJ1-1,-,TRBV7-9,TGTGCCAGCAGCTCCAGGGTCACTGAAGCTTTCTTT,CASSSRVTEAFF
-,TRBJ1-2,few,TRBV6-2/TRBV6-3,TGTGCCAGCAGTTACTCGAGCCGCTACACCTTC,CASSYSSRYTF
-,TRBJ1-1,-,TRBV6-5,TGTGCCAGCAGTTACGGGTCGCTCGCTGAAGCTTTCTTT,CASSYGSLAEAFF
TRBD2,TRBJ2-3,-,TRBV7-9,TGTGCCAGCAGCTCGCGTAGCGGGGGCCCCACAGATACGCAGTATTTT,CASSSRSGGPTDTQYF
-,TRBJ1-1,-,TRBV12-3/TRBV12-4,TGTGCCAGCAGGGGCAGGAACACTGAAGCTTTCTTT,CASRGRNTEAFF
-,TRBJ1-1,-,TRBV19,TGTGCCAGTAGCCCTACAAGGAACACTGAAGCTTTCTTT,CASSPTRNTEAFF
-,TRBJ1-5,-,TRBV20-1,TGCAGTGCTAACCCCTTACAGGGTATTGAGCCCCAGCATTTT,CSANPLQGIEPQHF
-,TRBJ1-5,few,TRBV6-6,TGTGCCAGCAGTTTCAGGGGAGAGGGTCAGCCCCAGCATTTT,CASSFRGEGQPQHF
-,TRBJ1-1,-,TRBV20-1,TGCAGTGCTAGAGATCTCATGGGTTCAGAGAACACTGAAGCTTTCTTT,CSARDLMGSENTEAFF
TRBD1,TRBJ2-5,-,TRBV4-3,TGCGCCAGCAGCCGGAGGGACAGGGTGGAAGAGACCCAGTACTTC,CASSRRDRVEETQYF
TRBD1,TRBJ2-5,many,TRBV28,TGTGCCAGCAGTGGACAGGGAGAGACCCAGTACTTC,CASSGQGETQYF
-,TRBJ1-4,-,TRBV29-1,TGCAGCGTTTGGTTGAACGCAAAACTGTTTTTT,CSVWLNAKLFF
-,TRBJ2-5,few,TRBV10-3,TGTGCCATCGGAAGTCCGTTAGAGACCCAGTACTTC,CAIGSPLETQYF
TRBD1,TRBJ1-2,few,TRBV5-5,TGTGCCAGCAGCCCTTTCGGACAGGGGTTTTTTGGCTACACCTTC,CASSPFGQGFFGYTF
-,TRBJ2-3,few,TRBV27,TGTGCCAGCAGGCTGGGGGATACGCAGTATTTT,CASRLGDTQYF
TRBD1,TRBJ1-2,few,TRBV7-9,TGTGCCAGCAGCTCAGCTACCTTGGACAGGGCCGCGGGGGGCTACACCTTC,CASSSATLDRAAGGYTF
TRBD1,TRBJ2-4,few,TRBV7-9,TGTGCCAGCAGCTTGGGACAGGGCAAAAACATTCAGTACTTC,CASSLGQGKNIQYF
-,TRBJ2-5,few,TRBV12-3/TRBV12-4,TGTGCCAGCAGTTCTCCCGACTCAAGTTCCGAGACCCAGTACTTC,CASSSPDSSSETQYF
-,TRBJ1-2,few,TRBV7-9,TGTGCCAGCAGCCCCTCTGGGGATGGCTACACCTTC,CASSPSGDGYTF
-,TRBJ2-1,-,TRBV5-4,TGTGCCAGCAGCTGGGGACCCGGGACAATAATAGCCAATGAGCAGTTCTTC,CASSWGPGTIIANEQFF
-,TRBJ2-1,-,TRBV27,TGTGCCAGCAGTTTTCCGACCGGAGGTGAGCAGTTCTTC,CASSFPTGGEQFF
-,TRBJ1-1,few,TRBV2,TGTGCCAGCAGTGAATTTGGGAACACTGAAGCTTTCTTT,CASSEFGNTEAFF
-,TRBJ2-7,-,TRBV11-2,TGTGCCAGCAGCTTAGTCGGGAGAAGTTCCGGGGTTTCCTACGAGCAGTACTTC,CASSLVGRSSGVSYEQYF
-,TRBJ2-2,-,TRBV7-8,TGTGCCAGCAGCTTTTTTGCCGGGGAGCTGTTTTTT,CASSFFAGELFF
TRBD2,TRBJ2-5,few,TRBV19,TGTGCCAGTAGTATGGTAGCGGGTAACCAAGAGACCCAGTACTTC,CASSMVAGNQETQYF
TRBD2,TRBJ2-3,-,TRBV7-9,TGTGCCAGCAGCCTGTCGCTAGCGGGGTTTGATACGCAGTATTTT,CASSLSLAGFDTQYF
-,TRBJ1-3,-,TRBV30,TGTGCCTGGAGTGATTTTGGATATGGTACCTCTGGAAACACCATATATTTT,CAWSDFGYGTSGNTIYF
-,TRBJ2-1,few,TRBV29-1,TGCAGCGTCTTCTTAGGTAGCCGGAATGAGCAGTTCTTC,CSVFLGSRNEQFF
TRBD1,TRBJ1-3,-,TRBV12-3/TRBV12-4,TGTGCCAGCAGTCTTGGGACAGGGGCCCCTCTCTCTGGAAACACCATATATTTT,CASSLGTGAPLSGNTIYF